The rows below give T cell receptor beta chains drawn from one sample of a study of radiation and T cells in renal cell carcinoma. Libraries were prepared by immunoSEQ multiplex PCR; TCRdb keeps only in-frame clonotypes and omits some of them. This sample has approximately 92,000 clones, with around four fifths found just once. This specimen was blood, taken from a patient whose treatment included radiotherapy and nephrectomy. Every receptor here comes from a middle-aged man with renal cell carcinoma. Each CDR3 is given with its conserved first and last residue. The D gene is left open where the match is weak. Only part of the rows carry a size: once, few, many, or a class if the clone is expanded.

J gene | CDR3 length | clone size | V gene | D gene | CDR3 DNA | CDR3 protein
TRBJ2-1 | 17 | NA | TRBV18 | TRBD2 | TGTGCCAGCTCACCACCCAGCTCCAGCGGGGGATACAATGAGCAGTTCTTC | CASSPPSSSGGYNEQFF
TRBJ2-3 | 15 | NA | TRBV7-2 | TRBD2 | TGTGCCAGCACCCTGACTAGCGGGATTCTTGATACGCAGTATTTT | CASTLTSGILDTQYF
TRBJ1-2 | 14 | NA | TRBV4-1 | NA | TGCGCCAGCAGCCAAGACGGCCAGCTTTGGGGCTACACCTTC | CASSQDGQLWGYTF
TRBJ2-7 | 18 | few | TRBV28 | TRBD2 | TGTGCCAGCAGGACACCGGGACTAGCGGGAGGCCGCGGGTACGAGCAGTACTTC | CASRTPGLAGGRGYEQYF
TRBJ2-3 | 16 | NA | TRBV9 | TRBD2 | TGTGCCAGCAGCGCCGCTAGCGGGAGGGACTTTTCTACGCAGTATTTT | CASSAASGRDFSTQYF
TRBJ1-4 | 15 | NA | TRBV19 | NA | TGTGCCAGTAGCGCCCAGACAGCAACTAATGAAAAACTGTTTTTT | CASSAQTATNEKLFF
TRBJ2-1 | 16 | NA | TRBV19 | TRBD2 | TGTGCCAGTAGTAGGACTAGCGGGTATTCCTACAATGAGCAGTTCTTC | CASSRTSGYSYNEQFF
TRBJ1-1 | 15 | NA | TRBV15 | TRBD1 | TGTGCCACCAGCAGAGCGGGGACAGCGAACACTGAAGCTTTCTTT | CATSRAGTANTEAFF
TRBJ1-3 | 15 | NA | TRBV6-1 | NA | TGTGCCAGCAGTGAAACAGGCCACTCTGGAAACACCATATATTTT | CASSETGHSGNTIYF
TRBJ1-1 | 14 | NA | TRBV5-1 | NA | TGCGCCAGCAGACGTGACACAGAAGGCACTGAAGCTTTCTTT | CASRRDTEGTEAFF
TRBJ2-5 | 12 | NA | TRBV11-2 | NA | TGTGCCAGCAGCTCCCTTCGGGAGACCCAGTACTTC | CASSSLRETQYF
TRBJ2-1 | 18 | NA | TRBV4-3 | NA | TGCGCCAGCAGCCAAGATTTCGGACAGGGAGGGACGGCCAATGAGCAGTTCTTC | CASSQDFGQGGTANEQFF
TRBJ2-3 | 15 | NA | TRBV6-5 | NA | TGTGCCAGCAGTTATGGGGTGGGGCTCACAGATACGCAGTATTTT | CASSYGVGLTDTQYF
TRBJ1-2 | 16 | NA | TRBV5-1 | NA | TGCGCCAGCAGTCGGGCACCGGGCAATTCCAACTATGGCTACACCTTC | CASSRAPGNSNYGYTF
TRBJ1-2 | 16 | NA | TRBV6-6 | TRBD1 | TGTGCCAGCAGTTACTTTCTGGGACAGGGGGACTATGGCTACACCTTC | CASSYFLGQGDYGYTF
TRBJ1-5 | 18 | NA | TRBV19 | NA | TGTGCCAGTAGTTTCCCCATCCAAGACACCACTAGCAATCAGCCCCAGCATTTT | CASSFPIQDTTSNQPQHF